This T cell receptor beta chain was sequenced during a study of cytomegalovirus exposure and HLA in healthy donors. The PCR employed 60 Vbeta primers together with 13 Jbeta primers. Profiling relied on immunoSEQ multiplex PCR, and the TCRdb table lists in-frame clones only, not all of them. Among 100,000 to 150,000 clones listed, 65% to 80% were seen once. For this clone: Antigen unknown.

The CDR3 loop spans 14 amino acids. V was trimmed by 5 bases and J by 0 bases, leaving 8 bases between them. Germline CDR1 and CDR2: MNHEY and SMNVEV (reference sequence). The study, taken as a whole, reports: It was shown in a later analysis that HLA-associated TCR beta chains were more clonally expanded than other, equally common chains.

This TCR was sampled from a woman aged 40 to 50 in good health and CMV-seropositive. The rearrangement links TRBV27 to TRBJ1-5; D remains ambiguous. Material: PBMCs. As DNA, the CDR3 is TGTGCCAGCAGTCCAGTATATAGCAATCAGCCCCAGCATTTT. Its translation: CASSPVYSNQPQHF.